These 30 T cell receptor beta chains originate from one sample sequenced in a study of Ad26.COV2.S vaccination and SARS-CoV-2 variants. The treatment: some 20 received Ad26.COV2.S at low or high dose, single or two shots; about five received placebo; per-sample allocation not given. Samples came from day 63 after the first vaccine or placebo injection. Some clones are missing from TCRdb's copy, which holds only in-frame ones; the method was immunoSEQ multiplex PCR. The repertoire holds about 320,000 clones, with 85% to 90% as singletons. The starting material was peripheral blood, obtained in a trial of Ad26.COV2.S vaccine versus placebo. Receptor source: a person between 18 and 60 years old who received the Ad26.COV2.S COVID-19 vaccine or a placebo.

Of note for this clone: Within the sample, other DNA sequences also encode this same CDR3. The CDR3 here is CASSRVDTQYF. CDR3 DNA: TGCGCCAGCAGTAGAGTGGATACGCAGTATTTT. This chain links TRBV10-2 with TRBJ2-3; no clear D gene. V was cut by 5 bases and J by 6 bases, with 6 bases left in between. The CDR3 consists of 11 residues. Germline V CDR1 and CDR2: WSHSY, SAAADI.

The V and J genes are TRBV7-7 and TRBJ1-1; possibly TRBD1 for D (5 bases). The CDR3 spans 15 residues. Germline assignment: CDR1 SSHAT and CDR2 FNYEAQ (reference sequence). V shed 2 bases and J shed 3 bases, with 13 bases lying between them. CDR3 residues: CASSLLVGDDTEAFF. In DNA form, the CDR3 reads TGTGCCAGCAGCTTATTGGTGGGGGACGACACTGAAGCTTTCTTT. Full variable domain (remainder filled in from reference TRBV7-7 and TRBJ1-1): GAGVSQSPRYKVTKRGQDVTLRCDPISSHATLYWYQQALGQGPEFLTYFNYEAQPDKSGLPSDRFSAERPEGSISTLTIQRTEQRDSAMYRCASSLLVGDDTEAFFGQGTRLTVV.

The rearrangement links TRBV18 to TRBJ1-6, with D hard to call. CDR1 is KGHSH and CDR2 is LQKENI in the germline V gene. The CDR3 length is 16 residues. V lost 6 bases and J 4 bases, leaving 16 bases between the germline ends. CDR3 DNA: TGTGCCAGCTCTCACCCTGAGCCAGGATATAATTCACCCCTCCACTTT. It yields the protein CASSHPEPGYNSPLHF.

The V and J genes are TRBV19 and TRBJ2-7; no firm D call. This CDR3 comprises 14 residues. V was trimmed by 3 bases and J by 2 bases, leaving 11 bases between them. CDR1 and CDR2 (germline): LNHDA, SQIVND (reference sequence). CDR3 sequence (DNA): TGTGCCAGTAGTATCCTCCCAGGTCCCTACGAGCAGTACTTC. This gives the protein CASSILPGPYEQYF.

This clone was recorded only once. DNA for the CDR3: TGTGCCATCAGGAGGACAGAGTACACAGATACGCAGTATTTT. Its protein product is CAIRRTEYTDTQYF. This chain connects TRBV10-3 to TRBJ2-3; perhaps TRBD1 as D (6 bases). The V end lost 6 bases, the J end lost 2 bases, and 12 bases lay between the germline ends. This CDR3 spans 14 amino acids. Germline loops: CDR1 ENHRY, CDR2 SYGVKD.

V and J are TRBV7-9 and TRBJ2-1; 10 bases match TRBD2. CDR3 length equals 15 residues. The germline gives CDR1 SEHNR, CDR2 FQNEAQ (reference sequence). The J segment lost 5 bases and the V segment lost 4 bases, leaving 5 bases of the junction unmatched. In nucleotides, the CDR3 is TGTGCCAGCAGCTCAGTAGCGGGGGGCAACAATGAGCAGTTCTTC. Translation: CASSSVAGGNNEQFF.

J is TRBJ2-3 and V is TRBV7-3; 8 nucleotides align to TRBD1. V gave up 1 base and J gave up 1 base; unmatched junction bases: 10. CDR3 length equals 18 residues. Germline V lookup: CDR1 SGHTA, CDR2 FQGTGA. CDR3 protein: CASSLKGGQGGGTDTQYF. The CDR3, as DNA: TGTGCCAGCAGCTTAAAGGGTGGACAGGGTGGGGGCACAGATACGCAGTATTTT.

The V call is TRBV3-1 (or the pseudogene TRBV3-2), the J call TRBJ2-5; 7 nucleotides agree with TRBD1. The CDR3 has 14 residues. Germline lookup yields CDR1 LGHDT and CDR2 YNNKEL (reference sequence). V dropped 7 bases and J dropped 2; count of bases not matched to a gene: 7. In nucleotides, the CDR3 is TGTGCCAGCATCGGGACAGCATTTCAAGAGACCCAGTACTTC. Translating it yields CASIGTAFQETQYF.

This rearrangement joins TRBV5-1 to TRBJ2-7; 8 bases agree with TRBD1. There are 13 residues in the CDR3. The junction had 1 base not matched to a gene; V was cut back by 4 bases and J by 1 base. Germline CDR1 is SGHRS and CDR2 is YFSETQ. The CDR3 region has the DNA TGCGCCAGCAGCCGGACAGGGTCCTACGAGCAGTACTTC. Translating gives CASSRTGSYEQYF.

CDR3 protein: CASVHNEQFF. The CDR3 nucleotides are TGTGCCAGCGTCCACAATGAGCAGTTCTTC. The V call is TRBV5-8, the J call TRBJ2-1; no firm D call. The CDR3 has 10 amino acids. The germline gives CDR1 SGHTS, CDR2 YDEGEE. Between the trimmed V and J ends, which lost 7 bases and 5 bases, there was a span of 4 bases. The full variable domain, in which reference TRBV5-8 and TRBJ2-1 provide the parts outside the CDR3, is EAGVTQSPTHLIKTRGQQATLRCSPISGHTSVYWYQQALGLGLQFLLWYDEGEERNRGNFPPRFSGRQFPNYSSELNVNALELEDSALYLCASVHNEQFFGPGTRLTVL.

The genes are TRBV3-1 (or the pseudogene TRBV3-2) and TRBJ1-2; D uncertain. CDR1 LGHDT and CDR2 YNNKEL come from the germline V gene (reference sequence). The CDR3 has 14 residues. V lost 0 bases, J lost 8 bases, and 13 bases lay in between. The CDR3 is CASSQDQPGPGYTF. In DNA form, the CDR3 reads TGTGCCAGCAGCCAAGATCAACCCGGACCGGGCTACACCTTC.

The V call is TRBV29-1, the J call TRBJ1-5; a possible D gene is TRBD1 (6 bases). CDR3 length equals 14 residues. Germline CDR1 reads SQVTM; CDR2 reads ANQGSEA. V was clipped by 6 bases and J by 4 bases, with 16 bases between them. DNA of the CDR3: TGCAGCGTCAAAGGGGGGTCGGGGAATCAGCCCCAGCATTTT. This translates into CSVKGGSGNQPQHF.

V gene TRBV7-2 combines with J gene TRBJ1-4; the D gene is possibly TRBD1 (5 bases). The length of the CDR3 is 14 residues. CDR1 is SGHTA and CDR2 is FQGNSA in the germline V gene. Trimming removed 3 bases from V and 4 bases from J, with 9 bases in between. CDR3 protein: CASSFGRGNEKLFF. In nucleotides, the CDR3 is TGTGCCAGCAGCTTTGGGAGGGGTAATGAAAAACTGTTTTTT.

V is TRBV27 and J is TRBJ1-2; D might be TRBD1 (5 bases). Germline assignment: CDR1 MNHEY and CDR2 SMNVEV (reference sequence). V dropped 6 bases and J dropped 2 bases, with 13 bases sitting between them. CDR3 length: 14 residues. The CDR3 bases are TGTGCCAGCAGCCCCCCGGGACGGAACTATGGCTACACCTTC. Encoded protein: CASSPPGRNYGYTF.

The chain carries TRBV14 and TRBJ1-2; TRBD1 matches at 10 bases. The CDR3 contains 16 residues. V gave up 1 base and J gave up 4 bases; unmatched junction bases: 6. Germline CDR1 reads SGHDN; CDR2 reads FVKESK. The CDR3 is CASSQARDRGSYGYTF. Here the CDR3 DNA reads TGTGCCAGCAGCCAAGCGAGGGACAGGGGAAGCTATGGCTACACCTTC.

The chain joins TRBV4-3 to TRBJ1-2, with TRBD1 matching over 10 bases. This CDR3 is 13 amino acids long. Germline trimming cut 3 bases from V and 6 bases from J; bases unmatched to any gene: 1. Germline V gene lookup returns CDR1 LGHNA and CDR2 YSLEER. In nucleotides, the CDR3 is TGCGCCAGCAGCCACGGACAGGGGGATGGCTACACCTTC. Translation: CASSHGQGDGYTF.

This chain connects TRBV2 to TRBJ1-2; D uncertain. Per germline, CDR1 SNHLY and CDR2 FYNNEI. Trimming removed 6 bases at V and 5 bases at J, with 13 bases between. The CDR3 loop spans 13 amino acids. CDR3 loop: CASSVDGRYGYTF. CDR3 bases: TGTGCCAGCAGCGTGGACGGGCGTTATGGCTACACCTTC.

The chain couples TRBV4-3 to TRBJ1-4; no clear D. V lost 0 bases, J lost 0 bases, and 8 bases lay in between. The CDR3 covers 16 residues. Germline V CDR1 and CDR2: LGHNA, YSLEER. The CDR3 reads CASSQDFPATNEKLFF. The CDR3 DNA sequence: TGCGCCAGCAGCCAAGATTTCCCTGCAACTAATGAAAAACTGTTTTTT.

The V gene is TRBV27, the J gene TRBJ1-1, with 9 nucleotides matching TRBD1. The CDR3 sequence is 12 residues long. CDR1 is MNHEY and CDR2 is SMNVEV in the germline V gene (reference sequence). Trimming at V came to 5 bases and at J to 11 bases, leaving 6 bases not matched to a gene. The DNA for the CDR3 is TGTGCCAGCAGTCCGGGACAGGGAGGGGCTTTCTTT. Translated: CASSPGQGGAFF.

This clone was seen only once. V is TRBV29-1 and J is TRBJ1-1; D ambiguous. This CDR3 comprises 15 residues. Germline-derived CDR1 and CDR2 are SQVTM and ANQGSEA. Trimming cost V 2 bases and J 1 base, with 14 bases left between them. The CDR3 loop is CSVEMRLSSNTEAFF. DNA of the CDR3: TGCAGCGTTGAAATGCGATTGAGCTCGAACACTGAAGCTTTCTTT.

V usage is TRBV3-1 (or the pseudogene TRBV3-2) and J usage is TRBJ1-5; possible D gene TRBD1, 5 bases. This CDR3 spans 17 amino acids. Trimming removed 2 bases from V and 0 bases from J, with 14 bases in between. CDR1 is LGHDT and CDR2 is YNNKEL in the germline V gene (reference sequence). The CDR3 DNA sequence: TGTGCCAGCAGCCAACCGGGACCAGGCGATAGCAATCAGCCCCAGCATTTT. This codes for CASSQPGPGDSNQPQHF.

The CDR3 here is CASSPGTSGYNEQFF. DNA for the CDR3: TGCGCCAGCAGTCCCGGGACTAGCGGTTACAATGAGCAGTTCTTC. The chain couples TRBV10-1 to TRBJ2-1, with 11 bases that match TRBD2. Per germline, CDR1 WNHNN and CDR2 SYGVQD (reference sequence). The CDR3 is made up of 15 amino acids. J lost 4 bases, V lost 5 bases, and 4 bases had no gene match.

The chain uses TRBV6-5 and TRBJ1-1; TRBD1 is a possible D gene (5 bases). Germline CDR1 is MNHEY and CDR2 is SVGAGI. The CDR3 sequence is 15 residues long. V was shortened by 0 bases and J by 4 bases, with 12 bases between the two germline ends. CDR3 DNA: TGTGCCAGCAGTTACTCCCGGGTGGGGGGCACTGAAGCTTTCTTT. It codes for CASSYSRVGGTEAFF.

The chain combines TRBV18 with TRBJ1-6; TRBD1 is a possible D gene (6 bases). CDR1 is KGHSH, CDR2 LQKENI, per germline. V gave up 8 bases and J gave up 8 bases, with 16 bases separating them. This CDR3 has 14 residues. The CDR3 loop reads CASTKADSYSPLHF. CDR3 DNA sequence: TGTGCCAGCACCAAGGCGGACAGTTATTCACCCCTCCACTTT.

J is TRBJ1-3 and V is TRBV9; D possibly corresponds to TRBD1 (5 bases). The germline CDR1 and CDR2 sequences are SGDLS and YYNGEE. The CDR3 is 18 residues long. The V gene lost 3 bases and the J gene lost 1 base, with 20 bases spanning the gap. This CDR3 is CASSAFLEGPLSGNTIYF. CDR3 bases: TGTGCCAGCAGCGCCTTTCTTGAGGGACCCCTATCTGGAAACACCATATATTTT.

The V gene is TRBV6-5, the J gene TRBJ1-4; the match to TRBD1 covers 7 bases. Germline CDR1 is MNHEY and CDR2 is SVGAGI. The CDR3 runs 14 residues. V lost 6 bases and J lost 8; bases outside the gene matches: 9. The CDR3 loop is CASRKGALKEKLFF. In DNA, the CDR3 is TGTGCCAGCAGGAAGGGGGCGCTTAAGGAAAAACTGTTTTTT.

This chain's CDR3 is CASSLTGLAGPGEFF. CDR3 bases: TGTGCCAGCAGCTTAACGGGACTAGCGGGCCCGGGCGAGTTCTTC. This chain links TRBV7-6 with TRBJ2-1; 12 bases fit TRBD2. The V and J ends lost 2 bases and 14 bases, in that order; junction bases with no gene match: 10. CDR3 length equals 15 residues. CDR1 and CDR2 (germline): SGHVS, FNYEAQ.

The rearrangement uses TRBV11-2 and TRBJ2-3; D perhaps matches TRBD2 (7 bases). CDR3 length: 15 residues. Germline loops: CDR1 SGHAT, CDR2 FQNNGV. Between the trimmed V and J ends, which lost 3 bases and 3 bases, there was a span of 13 bases. CDR3 sequence: CASSLWGGLTDTQYF. Here the CDR3 DNA reads TGTGCCAGCAGCTTGTGGGGGGGCCTGACAGATACGCAGTATTTT.

In its sample, this clone was seen once. CDR3 coding DNA: TGTGCCAGCTCACCACCGGAGAGTCCCACAGATACGCAGTATTTT. This gives the protein CASSPPESPTDTQYF. This chain connects TRBV18 to TRBJ2-3; D call uncertain. Trimming cost V 0 bases and J 2 bases, with 9 bases left between them. Germline V lookup: CDR1 KGHSH, CDR2 LQKENI. This CDR3 is built from 15 residues.

On this clone itself: The sample contains more than one DNA sequence encoding this CDR3. The chain links TRBV12-3 or TRBV12-4 to TRBJ1-1, with unresolved D. V dropped 2 bases and J dropped 1 base, with 5 bases sitting between them. CDR3 length equals 13 residues. The chain's CDR3 is CASSLQENTEAFF. In DNA, the CDR3 is TGTGCCAGCAGTTTACAAGAGAACACTGAAGCTTTCTTT.